This entry is about one TCR beta chain. This clone occurred once. What this receptor recognizes is not known. No quality values exist for individual bases; no much larger clone is one base distant. TCR CDR3 regions were amplified from genomic DNA by multiplex PCR using the deep immunoSEQ assay. Extracted genomic DNA from each cell subset was distributed evenly across all wells of several immunoSEQ 96-well plates, and each plate was treated as a replicate. For sorted subsets, 200 to 250 ng of genomic DNA, equivalent to around 30,000 T cell genomes, went into each replicate PCR. Purified libraries were quantified with a Qubit 3.0 fluorometer, sized on a Bioanalyzer 2100, and re-quantified with the KAPA Library Quantification kit. A separate single-read 150-cycle Illumina NextSeq 550 flow cell was used to sequence each immunoSEQ 96-well plate. Under the source paper's analysis protocol: Because the immunoSEQ output held only junctional sequences and lacked quality scores, the filtering could not match the filtering applied to full-length reads. To assign V/J genes and CDR3, sequences were annotated using PyIR, a Python wrapper for IgBLAST v1.9, with IMGT germline references. Reads with weak V/J assignments (E-value above 1e-6), missing CDR3, stop codons, out-of-frame junctions, or ambiguous translated residues were removed. V3J clonotypes were defined as sequences sharing the same inferred V gene, J gene, and CDR3 amino acid sequence. Percentage overlap between repertoires was calculated by dividing the number of shared unique clonotypes by the size of the smaller repertoire. RTK rarefaction, the Chao1 estimator, and Recon v2.1 estimates of unobserved clonotypes were used to assess repertoire richness. OLGA was used to compute generation probabilities for all TCRbeta clonotypes that the gDNA method yielded from a handful of donors. Entries here come from immuneACCESS through TCRdb and include only in-frame sequences with V and J called. Some clones fail to appear in such tables; in the studies checked, an unresolved V gene covers under half of the shortfall, and the cause of the remainder is unknown. That table gives V, J and clone size, and the DNA gave D and trimming. The sample data list roughly 2.6 million clones, and over 85% of these were observed just once. In total, the top ten clones hold about 0.13% of the sample.

The donors were healthy, HIV-negative adults who had no recently reported acute infections or vaccinations. All donors were Caucasian adults living in Nashville, Tennessee, USA. Magnetic negative selection was used to enrich CD4+ T cells, after which naive cells were positively selected on CD45RA and the negative fraction became the memory subset. Blood was collected by leukapheresis, and PBMCs were isolated by Ficoll-Histopaque density gradient centrifugation and then cryopreserved in liquid nitrogen vapor phase. Analytical flow cytometry was used to check the purity and quantity of every magnetically sorted T cell population. Each sorted fraction had its genomic DNA isolated and then quantified by UV absorbance on a Nanodrop 2000c. The CDR3 starts with the cysteine, ends with the phenylalanine, and has 15 residues. CDR3 DNA only is kept here, 45 bases in frame from base 1. V sheds 4 bases and J sheds 2 bases, leaving 12 bases between their ends. Via the germline V gene, CDR1 is SNHLY and CDR2 FYNNEI.

This sample was taken from a study of shared clonotypes between healthy human individuals (TCRdb year 2020). About the investigation overall: The cohort comprised two women and a few men aged 18 to 49 years. To estimate repertoire size and how much clonotypes are shared between individuals, the study performed deep sequencing of blood TCR repertoires from 4 to 6 healthy adults. Different laboratories and diverse techniques were used to prepare libraries and sequence TCR repertoires, to increase sequencing depth and limit assay-specific biases. Leukapheresis yielded between about 0.85 and 10 billion PBMCs per donor. For each donor, CD4 naive and CD4 memory were each given three plates, CD8 naive was given two plates, and CD8 memory was given one plate. The full study reports these points: Sampling was restricted to blood, and TCR repertoires in tissues likely differ from the TCR repertoires found in blood. Sharing across four donors was observed for around 5% of naive CD4, under 4% of naive CD8, 2% to 2.5% of memory CD4, and roughly 0.4% of memory CD8 clonotypes. Compared with non-shared clonotypes, the clonotypes found in all four sorted-subset donors had higher generation probabilities. Because the study included a small number of donors, the genetic and exposure-history diversity represented was limited. Larger estimated clonotype richness was generally found for naive subsets than for memory subsets. Incomplete sequencing was indicated by rarefaction of sorted-subset datasets, despite the large sequencing depth. Pairwise subsampling indicated that sequencing depth was expected to affect the degree of clonotype sharing among donors.

The rearrangement combines TRBV2 with TRBJ2-1; TRBD1 is possibly the D segment (6 matching bases). The sample was naive CD4+ T cells sorted from blood. In light of the paper, this sample's cell subset or site label describes: CD45RA+ positively selected. The receptor was derived from a man aged 18-30 years in good health. The bases are TGTGCCAGCAGTGCCGACGGGACAACCTACAATGAGCAGTTCTTC. This encodes CASSADGTTYNEQFF.